This TCR beta chain was profiled in a study of tumor and adjacent non-tumor tissue in lung cancer (dated by TCRdb to the late 2010s). Background on the whole study: The cohort included about a dozen adenocarcinoma, a couple of squamous cell carcinoma and 1 small cell lung cancer patients. The approximately 15 patients were aged roughly 31 to 80 years, included about ten men and 5 women, and had TNM stage I to III disease. Sequencing produced 130,000,000 or so productive TCRbeta reads in total, an average of about 3.8 million reads per sample. Bulk TCRbeta repertoires were compared between lung tumor tissue and matched distant non-tumor lung tissue obtained from fewer than 16 lung cancer patients. TCRbeta CDR3 sequencing was performed on fewer than 35 paired specimens, with one tumor sample and one normal lung sample collected per patient.

Only a few counts were recorded for this clonotype. Its antigen remains unidentified. Nothing much larger sits one base from this clone, and base qualities are not available. Between the V and J ends, shortened by 0 bases and 13 bases respectively, the junction contains 24 bases. From a lookup of the germline V gene (reference sequence), CDR1 and CDR2 are SGHAT and FQDESV. The CDR3 sequence holds 17 residues, the cysteine and phenylalanine included. Only the CDR3 portion is preserved as DNA: 51 bases, with reading frame beginning at the first base. Bulk unsorted tissue served as the source for RNA extraction, and RNA quality was assessed using a NanoDrop ND-1000 and an Agilent 2100. For the normal lung samples, distant non-tumor tissue was collected more than 3 cm away from the tumor edge. The donors were newly diagnosed lung cancer patients admitted for thoracic surgery in China from August to November 2014 who had not received prior chemotherapy. Patients with previous radiotherapy or chemotherapy, or with another concurrent cancer, were excluded from the study. Pieces of surgical tissue measuring about 1-2.1 cm3 were kept in RNAlater solution and held at -80 degrees C until needed.

Library preparation employed multiplex PCR. Sequenced on an Illumina HiSeq 2500. Following protocols modified from ARM-PCR, the researchers constructed TCRbeta libraries through three rounds of nested PCR with primers (Table S4). Before sequencing, PCR products of 200-500 bp were cut from the gel and purified using the QIAquick gel extraction kit. Per the authors' processing: Reads were cleaned using Trimmomatic, were merged into complete CDR3 sequences using FLASH, and were assigned to V(D)J germline segments using MiTCR. Clonal diversity was calculated as the inverse Simpson's index using VDJtools. In-frame sequences without a premature stop codon were defined as productive reads. The public sequencing data were trimmed at Q25 with fastp and processed into clonotypes with MiXCR by TCRdb, which kept only in-frame beta chains. Each CDR3 protein gets just one entry, which takes the most common genes and DNA from the rows behind it. The V and J calls, along with clone size, are taken from TCRdb and not from the paper's own processing. The sample table lists more than 45,000 distinct CDR3 sequences, around 60% of them with a count of one. The ten largest make up roughly 31% of the sample.

On the study overall, not on this receptor specifically: Only roughly 14 patients were in the cohort, and the authors stated that larger samples and more detailed clinical data are needed. Peripheral blood was not sequenced, so blood TCRbeta repertoires in these lung cancer patients were not examined. Significantly higher TCR diversity (inverse Simpson) was observed in tumor tissue than in normal lung tissue (approximately 430 vs 150, P = 0.0075, Mann-Whitney U test). The top 100 clones made up a significantly larger cumulative share of the repertoire in normal lung than in tumor tissue. The methods do not name the sequencing platform or mention unique molecular identifiers. Younger patients had significantly higher TCR diversity, and higher tumor TCR diversity was associated with shorter overall and disease-free survival.

Sequencing was performed on distant non-tumor lung tissue. Recombination joined TRBV11-1 with TRBJ2-2; a weak D assignment points to TRBD2 (6 bases agree). This receptor was identified in a woman between 65 and 79 years old with non-small cell lung cancer. CDR3 reads: CASSLALGGSHTEGLFF. The nucleotides are TGTGCCAGCAGCTTAGCGCTCGGGGGTTCGCACACCGAGGGGCTGTTTTTT.